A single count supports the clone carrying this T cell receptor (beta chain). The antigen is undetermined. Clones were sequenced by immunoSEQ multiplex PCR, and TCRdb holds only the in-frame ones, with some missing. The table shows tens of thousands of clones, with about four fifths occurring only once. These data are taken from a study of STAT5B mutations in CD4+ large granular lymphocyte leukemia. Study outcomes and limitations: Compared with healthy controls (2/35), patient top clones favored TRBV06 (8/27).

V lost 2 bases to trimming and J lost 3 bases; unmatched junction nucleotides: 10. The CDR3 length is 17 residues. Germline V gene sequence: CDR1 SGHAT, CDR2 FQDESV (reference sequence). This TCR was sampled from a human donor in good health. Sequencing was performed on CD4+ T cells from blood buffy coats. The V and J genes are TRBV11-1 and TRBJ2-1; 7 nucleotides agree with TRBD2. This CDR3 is CASSLLSLAVNYNEQFF. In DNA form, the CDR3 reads TGTGCCAGCAGCTTACTTAGCCTAGCGGTAAACTACAATGAGCAGTTCTTC.